A single sample gave rise to the 5 T cell receptor beta chains below, sequenced in a study of T-cell reconstitution after alpha-beta-depleted transplantation in children. Unique molecular identifiers were built into the TCRbeta library. In TCRdb, the PCR reads were re-called with MiXCR into one record per CDR3 protein. This table holds more than 550,000 distinct CDR3 sequences, roughly a tenth found once. Sequences were derived from PBMCs from the stem cell graft donor, sampled from the stem cell graft. These receptors were collected from a human donor who donated a stem cell graft to a child with acute myeloid leukemia.

This clonotype was detected a few times. This chain links TRBV28 with TRBJ2-5, with D perhaps matching TRBD1 (7 bases). The CDR3 has 14 residues. CDR1 MDHEN and CDR2 SYDVKM come from the germline V gene. Trimming took 2 bases from V and 6 from J, leaving 13 bases between them. CDR3 coding DNA: TGTGCCAGCAGTTTACAGGGGGGCGCAAAGACCCAGTACTTC. It encodes CASSLQGGAKTQYF.

This clonotype has only a few counts. V usage is TRBV18 and J usage is TRBJ1-6; a weak D match, TRBD1 (6 bases). The CDR3 is 12 amino acids. Germline-derived CDR1 and CDR2 are KGHSH and LQKENI. V lost 5 bases, J lost 10 bases, and 9 bases lay in between. CDR3 amino acids: CASSKDSSPLHF. In DNA form, the CDR3 reads TGTGCCAGCTCAAAGGACAGCTCACCCCTCCACTTT.

The V and J genes are TRBV12-3 or TRBV12-4 and TRBJ1-1; D is unresolved. The germline V and J ends were trimmed by 6 bases and 1 base, with 15 bases remaining between them. This CDR3 has 15 residues. The chain's CDR3 is CASRLDGVRNTEAFF. The CDR3 nucleotides are TGTGCCAGCAGGCTAGACGGAGTACGGAACACTGAAGCTTTCTTT.

This clonotype turned up a few times. The chain links TRBV20-1 to TRBJ1-5, with 7 nucleotides matching TRBD1. The trim removed 6 bases at V and 0 bases at J, leaving 8 bases unmatched. Germline V gene sequence: CDR1 DFQATT, CDR2 SNEGSKA (reference sequence). This CDR3 has 15 amino acids. The CDR3 nucleotides read TGCAGTGCCATTGGGACAGATTATAGCAATCAGCCCCAGCATTTT. Translation: CSAIGTDYSNQPQHF.

This clonotype has a handful of counts. V is TRBV12-3 or TRBV12-4 and J is TRBJ1-2, with a tentative D call TRBD1 (6 bases). CDR3 length: 15 residues. V lost 1 base, J lost 0 bases, and 9 bases lay in between. CDR3 sequence (DNA): TGTGCCAGCAGTTTAGTCGGGACACCTAACTATGGCTACACCTTC. This translates into CASSLVGTPNYGYTF.